This T cell receptor (beta chain) comes out of a study of blood T cell repertoires in COVID-19. Trimming left V 6 bases short and J 0 bases short, with 11 bases between. CDR3 size: 14 residues. The V gene's germline CDR1 is MNHEY and CDR2 SMNVEV (reference sequence). Produced via immunoSEQ multiplex PCR; TCRdb's table is partial and in-frame only. The sample lists 490,000 or so clones, 70% to 90% seen once, with 1.5% to 2% in the top ten. Recovery among Cohort 3 donors was established by two negative PCRs, clearance, or symptom resolution. The clonotype comes from a woman between 40 and 55 years old who had recovered from COVID-19. The sequencing input was PBMCs or T cells enriched from blood (not recorded which). The chain recombines TRBV27 with TRBJ1-2; D unresolved. The CDR3 region is CASSPHGANYGYTF. The CDR3 DNA reads TGTGCCAGCAGCCCCCACGGGGCTAACTATGGCTACACCTTC.